Below, 12 T cell receptor beta chains from the same sample are listed, as sequenced in a study of T-cell reconstitution after alpha-beta-depleted transplantation in children. Preparation of the TCRbeta library was carried out with unique molecular identifiers. One entry per CDR3 protein results from TCRdb running MiXCR on the PCR reads. The table records some 300,000 distinct CDR3 sequences, approximately 10% of them present only once. The sample consisted of PBMCs from the stem cell graft donor, taken from the stem cell graft. The receptors were sampled from a human donor who donated a stem cell graft to a child with acute lymphoblastic leukemia.

This clonotype was counted only a few times. The chain uses TRBV13 and TRBJ2-3, with D perhaps matching TRBD1 or TRBD2 (5 bases each). The germline V and J ends were trimmed by 5 bases and 0 bases, with 9 bases remaining between them. The CDR3 consists of 14 residues. Germline CDR1 is PRHDT and CDR2 is FYEKMQ (reference sequence). The CDR3 DNA reads TGTGCCAGCAGCACTCGGGACAGCACAGATACGCAGTATTTT. It codes for CASSTRDSTDTQYF.

The V gene is TRBV20-1, the J gene TRBJ2-3; 9 positions match TRBD2. This CDR3 is 14 amino acids long. Germline CDR1 and CDR2: DFQATT and SNEGSKA (reference sequence). V shed 6 bases, J shed 0 bases, and the junction held 4 bases outside the gene matches. In nucleotides, the CDR3 is TGCAGTGCACCGACTAGCGGAAGCACAGATACGCAGTATTTT. It codes for CSAPTSGSTDTQYF.

This clonotype appeared a few times. The genes are TRBV20-1 and TRBJ2-7; 10 positions match TRBD1. The CDR3 has 13 residues. The germline V gene encodes CDR1 DFQATT and CDR2 SNEGSKA (reference sequence). The trim removed 1 base at V and 4 bases at J, leaving 1 base unmatched. The CDR3 DNA reads TGCAGTGCTAGAGGGGGACAGGGGTACGAGCAGTACTTC. It yields the protein CSARGGQGYEQYF.

The sample holds many counts of this clonotype. The chain combines TRBV4-3 with TRBJ1-2; unclear D gene. From germline, CDR1 is LGHNA and CDR2 YSLEER. With 1 base removed from V and 2 bases from J, the gap between germline ends came to 14 bases. This CDR3 has 16 residues. The CDR3 here is CASSQAYLAGNYGYTF. The CDR3 DNA follows: TGCGCCAGCAGCCAAGCGTATCTTGCAGGCAACTATGGCTACACCTTC.

The chain couples TRBV4-1 to TRBJ2-7; D uncertain. Germline CDR1 reads MGHRA; CDR2 reads YSYEKL. V was trimmed by 6 bases and J by 0 bases, leaving 12 bases between them. This CDR3 spans 14 amino acids. This chain's CDR3 is CASRPQDSSYEQYF. CDR3 DNA sequence: TGCGCCAGCAGGCCGCAGGATTCCTCCTACGAGCAGTACTTC.

This clonotype was counted only a few times. The J gene is TRBJ1-5, the V gene TRBV7-2, with TRBD1 matching over 9 bases. Germline values: CDR1 SGHTA, CDR2 FQGNSA. The CDR3 contains 15 residues. After removal of 5 bases from V and 6 bases from J, the junction contained 8 bases not matched to a gene. The CDR3 bases are TGTGCCAGCAGCGTAACAGGGGGCGCGGTTCAGCCCCAGCATTTT. Translating it yields CASSVTGGAVQPQHF.

This clonotype was observed a handful of times. V gene TRBV20-1 combines with J gene TRBJ2-1; 7 positions agree with TRBD2. V shed 2 bases and J 12 bases; nucleotides not matched to a gene: 16. The length of the CDR3 is 15 residues. The germline V gene encodes CDR1 DFQATT and CDR2 SNEGSKA (reference sequence). CDR3 nucleotides: TGCAGTGCTAGAATTGGTCAGCGGGACTCGAGGATGCAGTTCTTC. This translates into CSARIGQRDSRMQFF.

This clonotype has more than one count but fewer than ten. The J gene is TRBJ1-1, the V gene TRBV7-9; a weak D match, TRBD1 (5 bases). Germline CDR1 is SEHNR and CDR2 is FQNEAQ (reference sequence). The germline V and J ends were trimmed by 5 bases and 5 bases, with 15 bases remaining between them. The CDR3 length is 14 residues. The CDR3 coding sequence is TGTGCCAGCAGCCCCGGGTACGGGGGGACTGAAGCTTTCTTT. Protein sequence: CASSPGYGGTEAFF.

Remarks on this clonotype: This may stem from a read error, because a much larger clone lies one nucleotide away. The chain recombines TRBV2 with TRBJ2-7; TRBD2 is a possible D gene (6 bases). The CDR3 sequence is 12 residues long. Trimming removed 5 bases from V and 11 bases from J, with 16 bases in between. Germline assignment: CDR1 SNHLY and CDR2 FYNNEI. The CDR3: CASSLGPAGKYF. In DNA form, the CDR3 reads TGTGCCAGCAGTCTGGGGCCCGCGGGGAAGTACTTC.

This clonotype was observed many times. The CDR3 DNA is TGTGCCTGGAGTGCTAGCGTCCCCTACGAGCAGTACTTC. It encodes CAWSASVPYEQYF. The V and J genes are TRBV30 and TRBJ2-7, with D possibly TRBD2 on 6 matching bases. Per germline, CDR1 GTSNPN and CDR2 SVGIG (reference sequence). The CDR3 is 13 amino acids. V was cut by 1 base and J by 2 bases, with 9 bases left in between.

The rearrangement links TRBV7-6 to TRBJ2-7; D gene ambiguous. There are 17 residues in the CDR3. Germline CDR1 reads SGHVS; CDR2 reads FNYEAQ. V gave up 1 base and J gave up 0 bases, with 16 bases separating them. CDR3 nucleotides: TGTGCCAGCAGCTTAGATGAAGGGTCGACCAGCTCCTACGAGCAGTACTTC. It specifies CASSLDEGSTSSYEQYF.

The chain combines TRBV3-1 with TRBJ2-7, with 9 bases fitting TRBD2. Per germline, CDR1 LGHDT and CDR2 YNNKEL (reference sequence). The trim removed 1 base at V and 4 bases at J, leaving 8 bases unmatched. The CDR3 runs 16 residues. CDR3 sequence reads: CASSQGLAAGEYEQYF. The CDR3 region has the DNA TGTGCCAGCAGCCAAGGACTAGCGGCAGGGGAATACGAGCAGTACTTC.